This T cell receptor beta chain was obtained from a study of radiotherapy plus CTLA-4 blockade in lung cancer (dated 2018 in TCRdb). Turning to the overall study: Among enrolled patients, about 17% had an objective response and 31% reached disease control. Study-wide conclusions, independent of this receptor: The strongest predictors of response, as reported, were early dynamic changes in blood T cell clones along with a rise in serum interferon-beta after radiation. After treatment with radiotherapy and ipilimumab, TCR clones that originated in tumors expanded in peripheral blood.

V gives up 1 base and J gives up 14 bases, and the segment between their germline ends measures 16 bases. Per the germline V gene, SGDLS is the CDR1 and YYNGEE is the CDR2. The CDR3 measures 14 amino acids from cysteine to phenylalanine. Solely the CDR3 DNA is kept, with 42 bases framed from the first base. The method behind the library was the immunoSEQ multiplex PCR assay. TCRdb limited this immuneACCESS table to in-frame rearrangements with V and J called. A share of clones is missing; checked studies link under half to unresolved V genes, and the rest is unexplained. The sample data list some 50,000 clones, and more than 60% of these were observed just once. The top ten clonotypes cover roughly 3.5% of the sample. In this study, focal radiation therapy paired with CTLA-4 blockade (ipilimumab) was tested in patients who had chemo-refractory metastatic non-small-cell lung cancer. Turning to this clone: Its cognate antigen has yet to be identified. No much larger clone exists at a distance of one base, and base qualities are not known.

The material was peripheral blood, obtained from a patient treated with radiotherapy plus ipilimumab. This receptor was obtained from a human donor with non-small cell lung cancer who had a partial response to radiotherapy plus ipilimumab. This chain joins TRBV9 to TRBJ1-6; no D gene can be assigned with confidence. The CDR3 is CASSVTQIDSALHF. The DNA is as follows: TGTGCCAGCAGCGTAACCCAGATTGACTCGGCCCTCCACTTT.